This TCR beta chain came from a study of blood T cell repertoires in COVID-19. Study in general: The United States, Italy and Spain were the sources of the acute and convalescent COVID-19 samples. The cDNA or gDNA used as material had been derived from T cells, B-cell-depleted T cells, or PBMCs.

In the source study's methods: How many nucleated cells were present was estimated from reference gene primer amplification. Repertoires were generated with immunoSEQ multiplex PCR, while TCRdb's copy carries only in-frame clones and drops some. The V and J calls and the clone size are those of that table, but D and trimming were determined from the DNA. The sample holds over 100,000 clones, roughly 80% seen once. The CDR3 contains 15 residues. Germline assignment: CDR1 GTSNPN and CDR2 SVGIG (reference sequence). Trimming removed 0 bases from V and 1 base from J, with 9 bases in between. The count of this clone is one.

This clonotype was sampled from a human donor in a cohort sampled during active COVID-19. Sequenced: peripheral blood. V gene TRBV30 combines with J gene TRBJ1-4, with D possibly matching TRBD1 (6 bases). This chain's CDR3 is CAWSVRGGTNEKLFF. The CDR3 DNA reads TGTGCCTGGAGTGTCAGGGGCGGAACTAATGAAAAACTGTTTTTT.